The next 19 T cell receptor beta chains were all read from a single sample in a study of CD8 T cells in Susac syndrome. cDNA came from roughly 0.53 to 1 ug RNA primed by random hexamers. TCRdb re-derived calls from the immunoSEQ multiplex PCR reads in MiXCR, one entry per CDR3 protein. The sample lists some 150,000 distinct CDR3 sequences, about 95% occurring once. The material sequenced was CD8+ T cells from PBMCs. The receptors were sampled from a human donor with multiple sclerosis.

CDR3 coding DNA: TGTGCCAGCAGCGACGCAGGGACAGGGGAAGGCTACACCTTC. It encodes CASSDAGTGEGYTF. This chain joins TRBV9 and TRBJ1-2; 10 nucleotides agree with TRBD1. Per the germline V gene, CDR1 is SGDLS and CDR2 is YYNGEE. The junction had 7 bases not matched to a gene; V was cut back by 3 bases and J by 8 bases. The CDR3 length is 14 residues.

CDR3 bases: TGCAGTGCTAGTGAGGGCGGGACAAAGCAGTTCTTC. Translated: CSASEGGTKQFF. The chain couples TRBV20-1 to TRBJ2-1; D is possibly TRBD1 or TRBD2 (6 bases each). Trimming removed 3 bases at V and 11 bases at J, with 14 bases between. CDR1 DFQATT and CDR2 SNEGSKA come from the germline V gene (reference sequence). The CDR3 is 12 amino acids.

This rearrangement joins TRBV12-3 or TRBV12-4 to TRBJ2-1; unclear D gene. This CDR3 has 15 amino acids. Trimming removed 2 bases from V and 6 bases from J, with 14 bases in between. The CDR3 nucleotides read TGTGCCAGCAGTTTACCCGGAGCCACCACCAATGAGCAGTTCTTC. Translated, it gives CASSLPGATTNEQFF.

The chain combines TRBV6-5 with TRBJ2-5, with D unresolved. V shed 2 bases and J shed 4 bases, with 11 bases lying between them. In germline, CDR1 is MNHEY, CDR2 SVGAGI. This CDR3 contains 14 residues. The CDR3 DNA sequence: TGTGCCAGCAGTTACGGCCCTTGGGGAGAGACCCAGTACTTC. Translated: CASSYGPWGETQYF.

The CDR3 loop reads CASSLRPGEQFF. In DNA, the CDR3 is TGTGCCAGCAGCTTAAGGCCCGGTGAGCAGTTCTTC. The V and J genes are TRBV7-3 and TRBJ2-1; D not resolved. CDR1 and CDR2 (germline): SGHTA, FQGTGA. This CDR3 spans 12 amino acids. V lost 1 base and J lost 9, with 7 bases in between.

This chain joins TRBV30 and TRBJ2-7; D remains ambiguous. Looked up from germline, CDR1 is GTSNPN and CDR2 is SVGIG (reference sequence). With 3 bases removed from V and 3 bases from J, the gap between germline ends came to 15 bases. The CDR3 extends over 14 amino acids. CDR3 coding DNA: TGTGCCTGGAGCAACGGTGGCAGTATCTACGAGCAGTACTTC. Its translation is CAWSNGGSIYEQYF.

The V gene is TRBV3-1, the J gene TRBJ1-1, with 7 bases matching TRBD1. There are 14 residues in the CDR3. The J segment lost 5 bases and the V segment lost 5 bases, leaving 8 bases of the junction unmatched. Germline V gives CDR1 LGHDT, CDR2 YNNKEL (reference sequence). The CDR3 spells CASSNSYRGTEAFF. The DNA of the CDR3 is TGTGCCAGCAGCAACTCCTACAGGGGAACTGAAGCTTTCTTT. The variable domain in full, completed from reference TRBV3-1 and TRBJ1-1, reads DTAVSQTPKYLVTQMGNDKSIKCEQNLGHDTMYWYKQDSKKFLKIMFSYNNKELIINETVPNRFSPKSPDKAHLNLHINSLELGDSAVYFCASSNSYRGTEAFFGQGTRLTVV.

The chain couples TRBV20-1 to TRBJ1-2; no firm D call. Germline V gives CDR1 DFQATT, CDR2 SNEGSKA (reference sequence). This CDR3 has 13 residues. V lost 0 bases and J 3 bases, leaving 8 bases between the germline ends. The CDR3 DNA sequence: TGCAGTGCTAGAGAGACATTCGACTATGGCTACACCTTC. Its translation is CSARETFDYGYTF.

This clonotype was counted a single time. No conserved phenylalanine or tryptophan is present at the end of the CDR3, so a read error is the likely explanation. The rearrangement joins TRBV5-6 to TRBJ2-7, with D unclear. The germline V gene encodes CDR1 SGHDT and CDR2 YYEEEE. The CDR3 loop spans 13 amino acids. V was shortened by 0 bases and J by 4 bases, with 8 bases between the two germline ends. The CDR3 sequence: CASSLGSPYEQYI. CDR3 nucleotides: TGTGCCAGCAGCTTGGGATCACCGTACGAGCAGTACATC.

V is TRBV19 and J is TRBJ1-5, with D possibly TRBD1 on 6 matching bases. V was clipped by 3 bases and J by 1 base, with 10 bases between them. Germline CDR1 and CDR2: LNHDA and SQIVND (reference sequence). CDR3 size: 15 residues. The CDR3 sequence: CASSMAGGSNQPQHF. For the CDR3, the DNA is TGTGCCAGTAGTATGGCGGGGGGCAGCAATCAGCCCCAGCATTTT.

The V call is TRBV20-1, the J call TRBJ2-1; D is perhaps TRBD1 or TRBD2 (5 bases each). V was clipped by 0 bases and J by 3 bases, with 15 bases between them. The CDR3 totals 16 residues. CDR1 is DFQATT, CDR2 SNEGSKA, per germline (reference sequence). The CDR3 DNA reads as TGCAGTGCTAGAGATCTTCAGCGGACAAGCTACAATGAGCAGTTCTTC. It encodes CSARDLQRTSYNEQFF.

V gene TRBV20-1 combines with J gene TRBJ2-1; D unresolved. There are 14 residues in the CDR3. V shed 0 bases and J shed 0 bases, with 6 bases lying between them. Germline V lookup: CDR1 DFQATT, CDR2 SNEGSKA (reference sequence). The CDR3 region is CSARDLSSYNEQFF. As DNA, the CDR3 is TGCAGTGCTAGAGATCTAAGCTCCTACAATGAGCAGTTCTTC.

A word on this clonotype: Germline is not matched at one junction end, which may reflect a read error. V and J are TRBV11-1 and TRBJ2-1; a possible D gene is TRBD2 (7 bases). The CDR3 loop spans 12 amino acids. Germline V gene lookup returns CDR1 SGHAT and CDR2 FQDESV (reference sequence). The CDR3 DNA reads TGTGCCAGCAGGTTAGGGGGAGGGGAGCAGTTCTTC. Its translation is CASRLGGGEQFF.

The chain couples TRBV20-1 to TRBJ2-7; possible D gene TRBD1, 6 bases. There are 11 residues in the CDR3. V lost 6 bases and J 3 bases, leaving 9 bases between the germline ends. The germline gives CDR1 DFQATT, CDR2 SNEGSKA (reference sequence). The CDR3 coding sequence is TGCAGTGCGACACAGGGCTACGAGCAGTACTTC. As protein: CSATQGYEQYF.

The J gene is TRBJ2-7, the V gene TRBV12-3 or TRBV12-4, with unresolved D. CDR3 length equals 13 residues. Trimming shortened V by 3 bases and J by 3 bases, and 9 bases separated the two germline ends. CDR3 loop: CASSFKVSYEQYV. DNA of the CDR3: TGTGCCAGCAGTTTCAAGGTTAGCTACGAGCAGTACGTC.

The V call is TRBV5-1, the J call TRBJ1-3, with 7 bases lining up with TRBD1. CDR1 and CDR2 (germline): SGHRS, YFSETQ. This CDR3 is built from 15 residues. V shed 0 bases and J 4 bases; nucleotides not matched to a gene: 4. The CDR3 loop reads CASSLDRGSGNTIYF. The CDR3 region has the DNA TGCGCCAGCAGCTTGGACAGGGGATCCGGAAACACCATATATTTT.

CDR3: CASSQDLRGGSPLHF. The CDR3 DNA is TGCGCCAGCAGCCAAGATCTTAGGGGAGGTTCACCCCTCCACTTT. The chain combines TRBV4-1 with TRBJ1-6; a possible D gene is TRBD1 (5 bases). Germline CDR1 reads MGHRA; CDR2 reads YSYEKL. V dropped 0 bases and J dropped 9 bases, with 12 bases sitting between them. The CDR3 loop spans 15 amino acids.

The chain is built from TRBV9 and TRBJ2-5; D not resolved. The germline gives CDR1 SGDLS, CDR2 YYNGEE. The V gene lost 0 bases and the J gene lost 0 bases, with 6 bases spanning the gap. The CDR3 spans 14 residues. CDR3 protein: CASSVGRNQETQYF. The CDR3 bases are TGTGCCAGCAGCGTAGGCAGGAACCAAGAGACCCAGTACTTC.

The chain combines TRBV6-5 with TRBJ2-1, with D maybe TRBD2 (6 bases). The CDR3 length is 15 residues. The V end lost 6 bases, the J end lost 2 bases, and 14 bases lay between the germline ends. From germline, CDR1 is MNHEY and CDR2 SVGAGI. The CDR3 nucleotides read TGTGCCAGCAGCTGGAGGGCGGGGCCCTACAATGAGCAGTTCTTC. Translated, it gives CASSWRAGPYNEQFF.